This T cell receptor beta chain was obtained from a study of siplizumab effects on memory and regulatory T cells (dated by TCRdb to the late 2010s). A note on the overall study: The study examined how the anti-CD2 antibody siplizumab affects alloreactive T-cell subsets in allogeneic mixed lymphocyte reactions built from human PBMCs. On the study overall, not on this receptor specifically: A naive or memory phenotype could not be assigned to roughly 75-95% of proliferating CD4+ or CD8+ clones. Among mappable alloreactive CD4+ clones, an average Treg-derived fraction of about 70% was observed with siplizumab, compared with 25% to 30% in control reactions. The cumulative frequency of alloreactive sequences that could be traced back to unstimulated CD4+ memory T cells was significantly reduced by siplizumab. The suppressive function of proliferating Tregs from siplizumab cultures was not functionally confirmed. Compared with memory T cells, unstimulated naive T cells appeared more diverse, and naive cells seemed to make a substantial contribution to the alloresponse. Because sequences at frequencies below about 10^-5 were poorly captured, only a minor fraction of alloreactive clones could be mapped back to unstimulated subsets.

About this clone itself: It has no known antigen specificity. No base-level quality is on record; no much larger clone is a single base apart.

Sorted unstimulated T cells and proliferating T cells recovered from mixed lymphocyte reactions were subjected to TCRbeta CDR3 sequencing. Fresh whole blood from around 10 HLA-typed healthy donors was used as the source from which PBMCs were isolated. To map where alloreactive clones came from, unstimulated CD4+ regulatory T cells were FACS-sorted. Including cysteine and phenylalanine, the CDR3 has 13 amino acids. The CDR3 DNA has 39 bases and is translated from base 1. Clipping removes 11 bases from V and 3 bases from J, with 8 as the unmatched junction base count. CDR1 and CDR2, looked up from the germline V gene, are MDHEN and SYDVKM. The library was obtained by the immunoSEQ multiplex PCR assay. The deep sequencing platform assayed around 10^5 TCR templates per sample. Genomic DNA extracted from sorted T cells was the material used for TCRbeta CDR3 sequencing. The authors' pipeline ran thus. The R programming language was used for clonal analysis of TCRbeta CDR3 data. Alloreactive CD4+ and CD8+ clones were identified by comparing unstimulated samples to CFSE-low samples taken after the reaction. Alloreactive CD4+ clones were assigned to regulatory or non-regulatory origin by matching sequences to sorted unstimulated Treg and non-Treg repertoires. TCRdb re-hosts the immuneACCESS table, in-frame sequences only. Its copies lack some clones; in the studies checked, an unresolved V gene accounts for under half of them, and the cause for the rest is not known. V and J calls and clone size are given by that table; D and trimming were obtained from the DNA. The table for this sample lists 80,000 to 130,000 clones; roughly nine tenths of them were counted only once. The ten largest clones take up around 0.77% of the sample.

Material for sequencing was Tregs sorted from blood. Recombination linked TRBV28 to TRBJ2-7; TRBD1 matches 9 bases in the middle. The source is a human donor in good health. The DNA sequence reads TGTGCCGGTGGAAGACAGGGGGTCTACGAGCAGTACTTC. Translated, it reads CAGGRQGVYEQYF.